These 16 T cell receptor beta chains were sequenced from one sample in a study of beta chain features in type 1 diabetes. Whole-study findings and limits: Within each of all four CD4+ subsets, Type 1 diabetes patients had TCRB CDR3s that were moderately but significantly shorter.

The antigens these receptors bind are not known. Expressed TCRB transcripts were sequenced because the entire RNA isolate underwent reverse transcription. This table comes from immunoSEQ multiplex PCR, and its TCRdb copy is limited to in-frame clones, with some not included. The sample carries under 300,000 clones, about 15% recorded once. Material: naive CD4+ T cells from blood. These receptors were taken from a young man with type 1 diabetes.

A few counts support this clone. The CDR3 is CAISDGRGVRETQYF. CDR3 nucleotide sequence: TGTGCCATCAGTGATGGACGGGGGGTACGGGAGACCCAGTACTTC. The chain carries TRBV10-3 and TRBJ2-5; 7 positions agree with TRBD2. This CDR3 has 15 residues. In germline, CDR1 is ENHRY, CDR2 SYGVKD. With V trimmed by 3 bases and J by 5 bases, 9 bases remained unmatched.

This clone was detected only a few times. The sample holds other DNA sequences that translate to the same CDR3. CDR3 nucleotides: TGCGCCAGCAGCCAAGGGCAGGGGGCGGGTGGTGAAAAACTGTTTTTT. It encodes CASSQGQGAGGEKLFF. The rearrangement links TRBV4-1 to TRBJ1-4; TRBD1 matches at 8 bases. V gave up 1 base and J gave up 7 bases; unmatched junction bases: 8. The CDR3 is made up of 16 amino acids. In germline, CDR1 is MGHRA, CDR2 YSYEKL.

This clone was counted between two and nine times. The CDR3 region is CASTELAGGTNTQYF. CDR3 nucleotide sequence: TGTGCCAGCACCGAACTAGCGGGGGGTACGAATACGCAGTATTTT. The chain recombines TRBV2 with TRBJ2-3; 12 bases agree with TRBD2. Germline V gene lookup returns CDR1 SNHLY and CDR2 FYNNEI. V lost 7 bases, J lost 7 bases, and 9 bases stayed unmatched. CDR3 size: 15 residues.

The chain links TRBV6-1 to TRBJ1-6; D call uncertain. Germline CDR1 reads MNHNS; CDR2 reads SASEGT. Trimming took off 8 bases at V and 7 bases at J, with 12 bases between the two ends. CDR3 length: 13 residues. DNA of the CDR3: TGTGCCAGCGGGTCGGGCGGGAATTCACCCCTCCACTTT. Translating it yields CASGSGGNSPLHF.

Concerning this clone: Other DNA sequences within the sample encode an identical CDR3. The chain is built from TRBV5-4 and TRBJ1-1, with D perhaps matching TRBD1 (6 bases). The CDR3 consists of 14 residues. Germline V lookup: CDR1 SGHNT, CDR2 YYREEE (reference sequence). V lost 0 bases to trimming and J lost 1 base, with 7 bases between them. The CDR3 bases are TGTGCCAGCAGCTTGGACAGGGCGAACACTGAAGCTTTCTTT. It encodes CASSLDRANTEAFF.

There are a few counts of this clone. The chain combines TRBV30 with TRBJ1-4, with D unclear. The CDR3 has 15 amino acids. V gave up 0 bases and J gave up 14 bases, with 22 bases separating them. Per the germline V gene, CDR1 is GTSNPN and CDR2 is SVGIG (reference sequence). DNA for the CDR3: TGTGCCTGGAGTGTTTATCGTGGGCCCCGGTTGTTGCTGTTTTTT. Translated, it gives CAWSVYRGPRLLLFF.

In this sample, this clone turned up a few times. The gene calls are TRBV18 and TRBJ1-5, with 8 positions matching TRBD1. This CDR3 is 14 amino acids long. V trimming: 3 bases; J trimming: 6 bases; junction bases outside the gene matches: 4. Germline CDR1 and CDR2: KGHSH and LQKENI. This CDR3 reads CASSPGQGSQPQHF. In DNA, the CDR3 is TGTGCCAGCTCACCCGGACAGGGTAGTCAGCCCCAGCATTTT.

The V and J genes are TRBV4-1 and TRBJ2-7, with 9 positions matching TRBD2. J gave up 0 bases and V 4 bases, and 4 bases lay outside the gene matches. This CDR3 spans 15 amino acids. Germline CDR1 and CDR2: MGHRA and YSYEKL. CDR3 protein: CASSRSGGSSYEQYF. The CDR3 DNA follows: TGCGCCAGCAGCCGTAGCGGGGGCAGCTCCTACGAGCAGTACTTC.

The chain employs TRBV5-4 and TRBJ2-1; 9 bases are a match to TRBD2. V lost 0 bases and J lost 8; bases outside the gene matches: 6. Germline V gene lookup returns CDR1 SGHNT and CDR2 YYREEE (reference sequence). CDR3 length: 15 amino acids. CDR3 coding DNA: TGTGCCAGCAGCTTGGACCTAGCGGGGCGCGATGAGCAGTTCTTC. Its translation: CASSLDLAGRDEQFF. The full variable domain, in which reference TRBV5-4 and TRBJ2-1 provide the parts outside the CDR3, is ETGVTQSPTHLIKTRGQQVTLRCSSQSGHNTVSWYQQALGQGPQFIFQYYREEENGRGNFPPRFSGLQFPNYSSELNVNALELDDSALYLCASSLDLAGRDEQFFGPGTRLTVL.

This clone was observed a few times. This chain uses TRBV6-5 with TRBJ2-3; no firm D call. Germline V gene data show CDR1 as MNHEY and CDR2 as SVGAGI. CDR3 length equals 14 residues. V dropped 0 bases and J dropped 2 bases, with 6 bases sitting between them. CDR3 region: CASSYSADTDTQYF. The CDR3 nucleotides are TGTGCCAGCAGTTACTCGGCCGACACAGATACGCAGTATTTT.

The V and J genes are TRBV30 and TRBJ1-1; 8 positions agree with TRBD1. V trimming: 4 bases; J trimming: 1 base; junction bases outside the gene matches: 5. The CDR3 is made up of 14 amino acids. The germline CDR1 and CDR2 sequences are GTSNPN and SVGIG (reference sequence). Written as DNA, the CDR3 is TGTGCCTGGACGACAGGGGAGTCGAACACTGAAGCTTTCTTT. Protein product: CAWTTGESNTEAFF. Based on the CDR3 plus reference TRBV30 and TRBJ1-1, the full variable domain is SQTIHQWPATLVQPVGSPLSLECTVEGTSNPNLYWYRQAAGRGLQLLFYSVGIGQISSEVPQNLSASRPQDRQFILSSKKLLLSDSGFYLCAWTTGESNTEAFFGQGTRLTVV.

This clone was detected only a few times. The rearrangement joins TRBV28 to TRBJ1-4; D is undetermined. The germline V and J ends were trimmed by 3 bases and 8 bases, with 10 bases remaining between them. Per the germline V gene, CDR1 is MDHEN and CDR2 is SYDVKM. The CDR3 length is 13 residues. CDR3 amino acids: CASSLRVREKLFF. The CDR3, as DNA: TGTGCCAGCAGTTTGCGGGTCCGGGAAAAACTGTTTTTT.

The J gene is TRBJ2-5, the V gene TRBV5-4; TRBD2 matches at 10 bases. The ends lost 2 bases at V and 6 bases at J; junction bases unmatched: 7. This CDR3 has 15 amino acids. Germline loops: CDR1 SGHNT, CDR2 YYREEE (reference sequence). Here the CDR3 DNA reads TGTGCCAGCAGCTTAAGCGGGGGGGCCGGGAAGACCCAGTACTTC. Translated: CASSLSGGAGKTQYF.

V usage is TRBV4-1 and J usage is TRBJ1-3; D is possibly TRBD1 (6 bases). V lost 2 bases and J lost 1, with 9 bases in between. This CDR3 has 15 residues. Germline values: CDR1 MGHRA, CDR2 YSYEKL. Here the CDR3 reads CASSQQQGSGNTIYF. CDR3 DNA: TGCGCCAGCAGCCAACAGCAGGGGTCTGGAAACACCATATATTTT.

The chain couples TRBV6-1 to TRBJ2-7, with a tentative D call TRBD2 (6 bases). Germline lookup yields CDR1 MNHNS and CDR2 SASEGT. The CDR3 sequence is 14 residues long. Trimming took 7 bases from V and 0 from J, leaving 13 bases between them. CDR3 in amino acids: CASTSAGRSYEQYF. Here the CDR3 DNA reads TGTGCCAGCACGTCGGCGGGACGCTCCTACGAGCAGTACTTC.

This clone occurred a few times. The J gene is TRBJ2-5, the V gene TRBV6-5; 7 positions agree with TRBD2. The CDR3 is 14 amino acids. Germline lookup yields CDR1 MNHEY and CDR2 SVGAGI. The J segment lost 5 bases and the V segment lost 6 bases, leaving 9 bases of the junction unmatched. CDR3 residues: CASRRGRGGETQYF. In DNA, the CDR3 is TGTGCCAGCAGACGGGGGAGGGGCGGGGAGACCCAGTACTTC.